These 11 T cell receptor beta chains were sequenced from one sample in a study of blood T cell repertoires in COVID-19. Produced via immunoSEQ multiplex PCR; TCRdb's table is partial and in-frame only. This table has 200,000 or so clones, roughly 84% appearing once. Material for sequencing was peripheral blood. The receptor set was obtained from a man aged 40-50 years with active or convalescent COVID-19.

This chain uses TRBV7-8 with TRBJ2-7; TRBD1 matches at 10 bases. V trimming: 6 bases; J trimming: 3 bases; junction bases outside the gene matches: 5. The germline V gene encodes CDR1 SGHVS and CDR2 FQNEAQ. This CDR3 is built from 14 residues. For the CDR3, the DNA is TGTGCCAGCAGTCCCCGGACAGGGGGCTACGAGCAGTACTTC. It yields the protein CASSPRTGGYEQYF.

The chain uses TRBV25-1 and TRBJ2-2; D gene ambiguous. V was pared by 4 bases and J by 0 bases, with 9 bases between. The length of the CDR3 is 15 residues. Per the germline V gene, CDR1 is MGHDK and CDR2 is SYGVNS. The DNA of the CDR3 is TGTGCCAGCAGTGTGGCCAGCGCGAACACCGGGGAGCTGTTTTTT. It is translated as CASSVASANTGELFF.

V gene TRBV30 combines with J gene TRBJ1-3; TRBD1 is a possible D gene (6 bases). Germline V lookup: CDR1 GTSNPN, CDR2 SVGIG (reference sequence). CDR3 length: 14 amino acids. Trimming left V 7 bases short and J 0 bases short, with 13 bases between. The CDR3 region has the DNA TGTGCCTTATCACAGGGATCCTCTGGAAACACCATATATTTT. It translates to CALSQGSSGNTIYF.

The rearrangement links TRBV28 to TRBJ1-4; 7 nucleotides line up with TRBD1. From germline, CDR1 is MDHEN and CDR2 SYDVKM. V shed 6 bases, J shed 4 bases, and the junction held 8 bases outside the gene matches. This CDR3 has 15 amino acids. CDR3 in DNA: TGTGCCAGCAGCCCCATCGACAGGGTTAATGAAAAACTGTTTTTT. Protein: CASSPIDRVNEKLFF.

The chain couples TRBV19 to TRBJ2-3; tentative D call: TRBD1 (6 bases). Trimming took 5 bases from V and 9 from J, leaving 39 bases between them. The V gene's germline CDR1 is LNHDA and CDR2 SQIVND (reference sequence). This CDR3 spans 21 amino acids. This CDR3 is CASSGVGGRGQGPARGGTQYF. CDR3 nucleotides: TGTGCCAGTAGTGGAGTAGGGGGAAGGGGCCAGGGCCCCGCCCGTGGGGGAACGCAGTATTTT. Supplemented by reference TRBV19 and TRBJ2-3, the full variable domain reads DGGITQSPKYLFRKEGQNVTLSCEQNLNHDAMYWYRQDPGQGLRLIYYSQIVNDFQKGDIAEGYSVSREKKESFPLTVTSAQKNPTAFYLCASSGVGGRGQGPARGGTQYFGPGTRLTVL.

This rearrangement joins TRBV7-9 to TRBJ2-2; TRBD1 aligns across 7 bases. V was pared by 9 bases and J by 1 base, with 5 bases of the junction left unmatched. This CDR3 region has 14 residues. Germline CDR1 is SEHNR and CDR2 is FQNEAQ (reference sequence). This chain's CDR3 is CASMGQQNTGELFF. DNA of the CDR3: TGTGCCAGTATGGGACAGCAGAACACCGGGGAGCTGTTTTTT.

The chain recombines TRBV27 with TRBJ1-1; D gene ambiguous. The V gene lost 1 base and the J gene lost 5 bases, with 8 bases spanning the gap. Germline loops: CDR1 MNHEY, CDR2 SMNVEV (reference sequence). CDR3 length equals 13 residues. CDR3 DNA: TGTGCCAGCAGTTTATTTCGAGGGACTGAAGCTTTCTTT. Amino acids: CASSLFRGTEAFF.

The V and J genes are TRBV6-5 and TRBJ2-7; D remains ambiguous. Germline assignment: CDR1 MNHEY and CDR2 SVGAGI. The CDR3 length is 13 residues. Between the trimmed V and J ends, which lost 1 base and 4 bases, there was a span of 8 bases. The CDR3 DNA follows: TGTGCCAGCAGTTACTTTTCGGGTTACGAGCAGTACTTC. Protein: CASSYFSGYEQYF.

The V and J genes are TRBV6-6 and TRBJ1-6; D is unclear. The germline gives CDR1 MNHNY, CDR2 SVGAGI (reference sequence). V dropped 6 bases and J dropped 4 bases, with 25 bases sitting between them. The CDR3 consists of 19 residues. CDR3 sequence: CASSHYPVAGGGYNSPLHF. CDR3 coding DNA: TGTGCCAGCAGCCACTATCCCGTGGCAGGAGGCGGGTATAATTCACCCCTCCACTTT.

The V call is TRBV7-2, the J call TRBJ1-1; no clear D. Germline assignment: CDR1 SGHTA and CDR2 FQGNSA. V was cut by 5 bases and J by 7 bases, with 14 bases left in between. The CDR3 runs 13 residues. The CDR3 sequence: CASSKMSQREAFF. CDR3 in DNA: TGTGCCAGCAGCAAAATGTCTCAGCGTGAAGCTTTCTTT.

The V gene is TRBV4-1, the J gene TRBJ2-2, with 9 bases identical to TRBD2. The V segment lost 5 bases and the J segment 6 bases; nucleotides outside the gene matches: 7. From germline, CDR1 is MGHRA and CDR2 YSYEKL. The CDR3 is 15 amino acids. CDR3 sequence reads: CASSIAGAVAGELFF. CDR3 DNA sequence: TGCGCCAGCAGCATAGCGGGAGCGGTCGCCGGGGAGCTGTTTTTT.